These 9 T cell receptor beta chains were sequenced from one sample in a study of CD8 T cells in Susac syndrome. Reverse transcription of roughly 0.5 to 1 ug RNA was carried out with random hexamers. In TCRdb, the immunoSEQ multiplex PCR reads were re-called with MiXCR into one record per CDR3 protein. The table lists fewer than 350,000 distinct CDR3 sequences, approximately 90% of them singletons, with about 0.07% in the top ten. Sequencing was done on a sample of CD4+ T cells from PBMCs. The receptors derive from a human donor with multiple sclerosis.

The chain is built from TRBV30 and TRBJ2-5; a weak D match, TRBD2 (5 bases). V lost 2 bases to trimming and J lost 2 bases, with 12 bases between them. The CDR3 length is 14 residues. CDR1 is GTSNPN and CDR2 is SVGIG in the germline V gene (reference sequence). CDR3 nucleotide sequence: TGTGCCTGGAGTCGGATACGGGGACAAGAGACCCAGTACTTC. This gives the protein CAWSRIRGQETQYF.

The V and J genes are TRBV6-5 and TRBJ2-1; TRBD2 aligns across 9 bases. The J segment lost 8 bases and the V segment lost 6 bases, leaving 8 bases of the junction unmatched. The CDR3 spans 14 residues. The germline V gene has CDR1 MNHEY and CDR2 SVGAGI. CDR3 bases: TGTGCCAGCAGCCCAGGACTAGCGTGGGATGAGCAGTTCTTC. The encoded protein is CASSPGLAWDEQFF.

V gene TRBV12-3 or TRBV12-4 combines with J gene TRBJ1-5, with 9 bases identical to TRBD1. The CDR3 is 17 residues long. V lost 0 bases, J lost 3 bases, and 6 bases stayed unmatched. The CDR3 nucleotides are TGTGCCAGCAGTTTAGCGGGGACAGGGAGGGCCAATCAGCCCCAGCATTTT. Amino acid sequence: CASSLAGTGRANQPQHF.

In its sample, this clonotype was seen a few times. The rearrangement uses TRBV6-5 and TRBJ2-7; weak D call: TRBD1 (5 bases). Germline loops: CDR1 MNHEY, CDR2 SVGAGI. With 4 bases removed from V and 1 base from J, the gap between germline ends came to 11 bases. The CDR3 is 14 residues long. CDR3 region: CASSSRTLSYEQYF. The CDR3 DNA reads TGTGCCAGCAGTTCGAGGACACTTTCCTACGAGCAGTACTTC.

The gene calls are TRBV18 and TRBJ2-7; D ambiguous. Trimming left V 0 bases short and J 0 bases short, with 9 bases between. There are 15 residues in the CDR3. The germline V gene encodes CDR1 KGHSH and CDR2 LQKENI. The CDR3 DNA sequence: TGTGCCAGCTCACCACCAAAGGCGTCCTCCTACGAGCAGTACTTC. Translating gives CASSPPKASSYEQYF.

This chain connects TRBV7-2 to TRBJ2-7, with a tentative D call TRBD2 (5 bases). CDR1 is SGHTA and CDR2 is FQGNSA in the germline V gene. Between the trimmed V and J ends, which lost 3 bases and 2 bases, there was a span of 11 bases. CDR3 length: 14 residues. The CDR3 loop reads CASSFGSGTYEQYF. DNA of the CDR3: TGTGCCAGCAGCTTTGGTTCGGGAACCTACGAGCAGTACTTC.

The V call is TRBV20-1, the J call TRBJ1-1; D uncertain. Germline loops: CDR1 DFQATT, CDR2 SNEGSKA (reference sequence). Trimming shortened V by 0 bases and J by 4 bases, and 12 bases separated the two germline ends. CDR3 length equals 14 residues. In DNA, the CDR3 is TGCAGTGCTAGAGATTGGCGGTCTACCACTGAAGCTTTCTTT. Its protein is CSARDWRSTTEAFF.

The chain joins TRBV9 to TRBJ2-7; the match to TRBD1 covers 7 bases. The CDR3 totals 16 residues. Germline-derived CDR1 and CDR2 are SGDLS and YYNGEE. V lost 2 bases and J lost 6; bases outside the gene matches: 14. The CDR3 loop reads CASSVALTGVASEQYF. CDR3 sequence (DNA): TGTGCCAGCAGCGTGGCCCTAACAGGGGTAGCTAGCGAGCAGTACTTC.

For the CDR3, the DNA is TGTGCCTGGAGCGTCGGGACTGGGAACACCGGGGAGCTGTTTTTT. It translates to CAWSVGTGNTGELFF. V usage is TRBV30 and J usage is TRBJ2-2; D might be TRBD2 (6 bases). The CDR3 is 15 amino acids. Germline assignment: CDR1 GTSNPN and CDR2 SVGIG (reference sequence). Trimming pared 3 bases from V and 1 base from J, leaving 12 bases between.